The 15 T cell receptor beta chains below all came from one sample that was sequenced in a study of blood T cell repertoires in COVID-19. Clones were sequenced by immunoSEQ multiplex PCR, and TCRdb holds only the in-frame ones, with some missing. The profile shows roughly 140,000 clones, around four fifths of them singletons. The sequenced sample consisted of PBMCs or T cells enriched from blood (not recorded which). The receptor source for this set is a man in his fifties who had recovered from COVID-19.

The CDR3 region is CASSFGGGYSNQPQHF. CDR3 DNA sequence: TGTGCCAGCAGTTTTGGGGGCGGGTATAGCAATCAGCCCCAGCATTTT. The V and J genes are TRBV6-5 and TRBJ1-5; D may be TRBD1 (6 bases). V dropped 4 bases and J dropped 0 bases, with 13 bases sitting between them. CDR1 and CDR2 (germline): MNHEY, SVGAGI. The CDR3 spans 16 residues.

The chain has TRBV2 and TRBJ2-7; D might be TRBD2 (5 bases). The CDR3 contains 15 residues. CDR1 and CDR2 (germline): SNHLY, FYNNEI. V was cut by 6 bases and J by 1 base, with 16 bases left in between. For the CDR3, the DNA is TGTGCCAGCAGCAGAGTAGCGCCCGGTTCCTACGAGCAGTACTTC. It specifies CASSRVAPGSYEQYF.

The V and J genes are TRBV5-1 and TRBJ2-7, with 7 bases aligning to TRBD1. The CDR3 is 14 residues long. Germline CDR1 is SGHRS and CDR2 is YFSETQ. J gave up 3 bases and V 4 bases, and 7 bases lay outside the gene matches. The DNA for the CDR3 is TGCGCCAGCAGCCTCGGGACAGCCAACTACGAGCAGTACTTC. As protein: CASSLGTANYEQYF.

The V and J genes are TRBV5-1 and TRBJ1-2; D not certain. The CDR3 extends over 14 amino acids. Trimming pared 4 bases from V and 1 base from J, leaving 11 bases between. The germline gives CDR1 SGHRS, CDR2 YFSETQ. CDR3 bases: TGCGCCAGCAGCCCCCGGGAGGTTAACTATGGCTACACCTTC. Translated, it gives CASSPREVNYGYTF.

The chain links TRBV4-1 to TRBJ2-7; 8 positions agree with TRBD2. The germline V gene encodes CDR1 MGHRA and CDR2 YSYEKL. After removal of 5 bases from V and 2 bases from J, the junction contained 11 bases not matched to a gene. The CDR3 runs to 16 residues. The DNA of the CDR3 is TGCGCCAGCAGCGAGGTAGCGGGGTTTTCCACCTACGAGCAGTACTTC. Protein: CASSEVAGFSTYEQYF.

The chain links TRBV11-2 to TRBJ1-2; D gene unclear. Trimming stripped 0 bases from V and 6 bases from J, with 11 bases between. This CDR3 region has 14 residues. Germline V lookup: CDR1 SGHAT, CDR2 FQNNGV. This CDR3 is CASSLDRVADGYTF. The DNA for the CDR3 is TGTGCCAGCAGCTTAGATCGGGTGGCAGATGGCTACACCTTC.

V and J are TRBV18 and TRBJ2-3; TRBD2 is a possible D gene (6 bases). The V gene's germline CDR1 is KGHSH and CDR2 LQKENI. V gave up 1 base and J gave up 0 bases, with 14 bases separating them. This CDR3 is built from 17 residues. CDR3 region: CASSPLRRGGSTDTQYF. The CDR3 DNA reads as TGTGCCAGCTCACCACTCAGGCGGGGTGGGAGCACAGATACGCAGTATTTT. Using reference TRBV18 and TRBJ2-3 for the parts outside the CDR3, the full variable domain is NAGVMQNPRHLVRRRGQEARLRCSPMKGHSHVYWYRQLPEEGLKFMVYLQKENIIDESGMPKERFSAEFPKEGPSILRIQQVVRGDSAAYFCASSPLRRGGSTDTQYFGPGTRLTVL.

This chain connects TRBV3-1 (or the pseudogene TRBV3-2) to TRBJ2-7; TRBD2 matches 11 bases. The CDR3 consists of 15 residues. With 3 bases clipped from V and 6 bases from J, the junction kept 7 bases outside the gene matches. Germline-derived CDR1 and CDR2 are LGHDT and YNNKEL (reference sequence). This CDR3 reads CASSHVSGGAFEQYF. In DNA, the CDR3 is TGTGCCAGCAGCCACGTTAGCGGGGGGGCTTTCGAGCAGTACTTC.

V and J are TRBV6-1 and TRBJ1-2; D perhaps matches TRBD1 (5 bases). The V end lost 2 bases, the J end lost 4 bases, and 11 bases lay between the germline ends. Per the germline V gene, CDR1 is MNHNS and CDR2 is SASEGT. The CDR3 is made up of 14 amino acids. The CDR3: CASSEQGLAYGYTF. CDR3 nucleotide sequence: TGTGCCAGCAGTGAACAGGGCTTGGCCTATGGCTACACCTTC.

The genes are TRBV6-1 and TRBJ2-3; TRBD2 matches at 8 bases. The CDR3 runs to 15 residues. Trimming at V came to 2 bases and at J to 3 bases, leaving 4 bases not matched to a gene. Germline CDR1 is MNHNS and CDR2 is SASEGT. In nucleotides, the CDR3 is TGTGCCAGCAGTGAATTAGAGCGGGGGACAGATACGCAGTATTTT. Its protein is CASSELERGTDTQYF.

CDR3 in DNA: TGCAGCGTTGGCCGCGAGAGGGACACTGAAGCTTTCTTT. It is translated as CSVGRERDTEAFF. The rearrangement joins TRBV29-1 to TRBJ1-1, with unresolved D. Germline CDR1 and CDR2: SQVTM and ANQGSEA. Trimming cost V 4 bases and J 3 bases, with 12 bases left between them. The CDR3 length is 13 residues.

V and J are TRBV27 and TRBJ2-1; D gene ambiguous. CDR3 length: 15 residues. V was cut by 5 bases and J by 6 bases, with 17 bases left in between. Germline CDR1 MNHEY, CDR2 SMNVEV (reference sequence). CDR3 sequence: CASSRLGRASNEQFF. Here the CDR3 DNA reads TGTGCCAGCAGTCGCCTGGGCCGCGCCTCCAATGAGCAGTTCTTC.

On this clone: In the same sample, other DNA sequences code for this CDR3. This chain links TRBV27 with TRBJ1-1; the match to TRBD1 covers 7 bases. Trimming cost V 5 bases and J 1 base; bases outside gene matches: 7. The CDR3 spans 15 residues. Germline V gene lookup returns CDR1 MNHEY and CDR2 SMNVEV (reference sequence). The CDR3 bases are TGTGCCAGCAGTCTCCGGGACAGAGCGAACACTGAAGCTTTCTTT. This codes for CASSLRDRANTEAFF.

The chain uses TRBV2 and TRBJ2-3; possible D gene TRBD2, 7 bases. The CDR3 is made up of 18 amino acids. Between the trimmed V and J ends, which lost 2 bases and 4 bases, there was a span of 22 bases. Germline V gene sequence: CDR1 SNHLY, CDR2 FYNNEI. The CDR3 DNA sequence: TGTGCCAGCAGTGAAAGGCTGGGGAGTCAGGGGAGGGCAGATACGCAGTATTTT. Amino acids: CASSERLGSQGRADTQYF.

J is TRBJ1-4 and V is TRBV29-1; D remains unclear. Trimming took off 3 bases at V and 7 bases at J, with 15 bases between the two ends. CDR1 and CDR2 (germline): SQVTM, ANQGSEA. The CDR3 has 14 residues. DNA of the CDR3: TGCAGCGTTGAGCTTGCCCTAGGAGGTGAAAAACTGTTTTTT. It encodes CSVELALGGEKLFF.